A selection of T cell receptor beta chains follows, all from one sample in a study of T cells in Graves' hyperthyroidism and ophthalmopathy. TCRdb recomputed calls from the multiplex PCR reads with MiXCR, one row per CDR3 protein. There are roughly 530,000 distinct CDR3 sequences in the sample; roughly a sixth occur only once, and 15% to 20% lies in the top ten. Source material: blood. These receptors all come from a woman between 18 and 30 years old with Graves' ophthalmopathy. Each CDR3 is given with its conserved first and last residue. The D gene is left open where the match is weak. Size values are once, few and many counts, or a class for expanded clones, and some rows have none.

v_call: TRBV2; j_call: TRBJ2-7; clone_size: many; d_call: TRBD1; cdr3_aa: CASGTARGYEQYF; cdr3_nt: TGTGCCAGCGGGACAGCCCGGGGCTACGAGCAGTACTTC
v_call: TRBV6-2/TRBV6-3; j_call: TRBJ1-1; clone_size: many; d_call: TRBD1; cdr3_aa: CASFNRGRNTEAFF; cdr3_nt: TGTGCCAGCTTTAACAGGGGGCGGAACACTGAAGCTTTCTTT
v_call: TRBV6-1; j_call: TRBJ2-7; clone_size: -; d_call: TRBD2; cdr3_aa: CASRSGGVYEQYF; cdr3_nt: TGTGCCAGCCGAAGCGGGGGGGTCTACGAGCAGTACTTC
v_call: TRBV19; j_call: TRBJ1-5; clone_size: few; d_call: -; cdr3_aa: CASSTGGWSPQHF; cdr3_nt: TGTGCCAGTAGTACGGGGGGGTGGTCGCCCCAGCATTTT
v_call: TRBV11-3; j_call: TRBJ2-1; clone_size: many; d_call: TRBD1; cdr3_aa: CASSLVGQANERFF; cdr3_nt: TGTGCCAGCAGCTTAGTAGGACAGGCCAATGAGCGGTTCTTC
v_call: TRBV7-2; j_call: TRBJ2-3; clone_size: -; d_call: TRBD2; cdr3_aa: CASSASTSGSGPDTQYF; cdr3_nt: TGTGCCAGCAGCGCTTCGACTAGCGGGAGTGGGCCAGATACGCAGTATTTT
v_call: TRBV12-3/TRBV12-4; j_call: TRBJ2-1; clone_size: many; d_call: -; cdr3_aa: CASSLASLNEQFF; cdr3_nt: TGTGCCAGCAGTTTGGCTAGTCTCAATGAGCAGTTCTTC
v_call: TRBV7-6; j_call: TRBJ2-3; clone_size: few; d_call: TRBD2; cdr3_aa: CASSLAMAGGRPHTDTQYF; cdr3_nt: TGTGCCAGCAGCTTAGCGATGGCGGGGGGCCGACCCCACACAGATACGCAGTATTTT
v_call: TRBV6-1; j_call: TRBJ1-2; clone_size: -; d_call: TRBD1; cdr3_aa: CASSHTGDRAVRRVSNYGYTF; cdr3_nt: TGTGCCAGCAGCCATACTGGGGACAGGGCAGTCCGCCGAGTCTCTAACTATGGCTACACCTTC
v_call: TRBV6-5; j_call: TRBJ2-1; clone_size: few; d_call: TRBD1; cdr3_aa: CASIYPTGEQFF; cdr3_nt: TGTGCCAGCATTTACCCGACAGGGGAGCAGTTCTTC
v_call: TRBV6-2/TRBV6-3; j_call: TRBJ2-7; clone_size: many; d_call: TRBD2; cdr3_aa: CASSLGLTSGTYEQYF; cdr3_nt: TGTGCCAGCAGTTTAGGGCTGACTAGCGGAACCTACGAGCAGTACTTC
v_call: TRBV5-1; j_call: TRBJ2-1; clone_size: many; d_call: TRBD2; cdr3_aa: CASSYGLAGGSNEQFF; cdr3_nt: TGCGCCAGCAGCTATGGACTAGCGGGAGGTTCCAATGAGCAGTTCTTC
v_call: TRBV29-1; j_call: TRBJ1-1; clone_size: few; d_call: TRBD1; cdr3_aa: CSVEPTGGNTEAFF; cdr3_nt: TGCAGCGTTGAGCCGACAGGGGGCAACACTGAAGCTTTCTTT
v_call: TRBV7-9; j_call: TRBJ2-7; clone_size: -; d_call: -; cdr3_aa: CASTNLVEGPLPDEQYF; cdr3_nt: TGTGCCAGCACCAATTTGGTGGAGGGGCCCCTACCTGACGAGCAGTACTTC
v_call: TRBV7-9; j_call: TRBJ1-1; clone_size: few; d_call: TRBD1; cdr3_aa: CASSSGTGGLNTEAFF; cdr3_nt: TGTGCCAGCAGCTCAGGGACAGGGGGATTGAACACTGAAGCTTTCTTT
v_call: TRBV5-1; j_call: TRBJ2-2; clone_size: -; d_call: -; cdr3_aa: CASSLKGSGTGELFF; cdr3_nt: TGCGCCAGCAGCTTGAAGGGATCGGGCACCGGGGAGCTGTTTTTT
v_call: TRBV6-2/TRBV6-3; j_call: TRBJ2-7; clone_size: many; d_call: TRBD1; cdr3_aa: CASSSEQGLDYSYEQYF; cdr3_nt: TGTGCCAGCAGTTCCGAACAGGGGCTTGACTACTCCTACGAGCAGTACTTC
v_call: TRBV5-5; j_call: TRBJ2-2; clone_size: -; d_call: -; cdr3_aa: CASISDTGELFF; cdr3_nt: TGTGCCAGCATTTCGGACACCGGGGAGCTGTTTTTT
v_call: TRBV12-3/TRBV12-4; j_call: TRBJ1-5; clone_size: many; d_call: TRBD1; cdr3_aa: CASSSLHHVDRGDNQPQHF; cdr3_nt: TGTGCCAGCAGTTCCCTACACCACGTTGACAGGGGGGATAATCAGCCCCAGCATTTT
v_call: TRBV29-1; j_call: TRBJ1-2; clone_size: -; d_call: -; cdr3_aa: CSVRRGNGYTF; cdr3_nt: TGCAGCGTCCGTCGAGGGAATGGCTACACCTTC
v_call: TRBV28; j_call: TRBJ2-1; clone_size: -; d_call: TRBD2; cdr3_aa: CASSLTSGRDYNEQFF; cdr3_nt: TGTGCCAGCAGTTTGACTAGCGGGCGTGACTACAATGAGCAGTTCTTC
v_call: TRBV20-1; j_call: TRBJ2-3; clone_size: many; d_call: -; cdr3_aa: CSAWVQLNTDTQYF; cdr3_nt: TGCAGTGCCTGGGTGCAGTTAAACACAGATACGCAGTATTTT
v_call: TRBV5-4; j_call: TRBJ2-5; clone_size: -; d_call: -; cdr3_aa: CASSSLTGIQETQYF; cdr3_nt: TGTGCCAGCAGCTCACTTACAGGGATCCAAGAGACCCAGTACTTC
v_call: TRBV7-9; j_call: TRBJ2-3; clone_size: -; d_call: TRBD2; cdr3_aa: CASSRRGLAKTDTQYF; cdr3_nt: TGTGCCAGCAGCCGCCGAGGACTAGCGAAAACAGATACGCAGTATTTT
v_call: TRBV19; j_call: TRBJ1-5; clone_size: -; d_call: TRBD1; cdr3_aa: CASSQFSDRVGNQPQHF; cdr3_nt: TGTGCCAGTAGCCAATTTTCGGACAGGGTGGGCAATCAGCCCCAGCATTTT
v_call: TRBV5-6; j_call: TRBJ2-1; clone_size: few; d_call: TRBD2; cdr3_aa: CASSFLAGGYEQFF; cdr3_nt: TGTGCCAGCAGCTTCCTAGCGGGAGGGTATGAGCAGTTCTTC
v_call: TRBV5-6; j_call: TRBJ1-1; clone_size: many; d_call: -; cdr3_aa: CASSLLYAEAFF; cdr3_nt: TGTGCCAGCAGCCTACTTTACGCTGAAGCTTTCTTT
v_call: TRBV5-4; j_call: TRBJ2-3; clone_size: -; d_call: TRBD1; cdr3_aa: CASSLRGRYGTDTQYF; cdr3_nt: TGTGCCAGCAGCTTGAGGGGGCGGTACGGCACAGATACGCAGTATTTT
v_call: TRBV10-3; j_call: TRBJ1-2; clone_size: many; d_call: TRBD1; cdr3_aa: CAISAYRDRSSFYGYTF; cdr3_nt: TGTGCCATCAGTGCCTACCGGGACAGGAGTTCCTTCTATGGCTACACCTTC
v_call: TRBV7-3; j_call: TRBJ2-1; clone_size: -; d_call: TRBD2; cdr3_aa: CASSQEVPGTSGNNEQFF; cdr3_nt: TGCGCCAGCAGCCAAGAAGTTCCCGGGACTAGCGGCAACAATGAGCAGTTCTTC
v_call: TRBV30; j_call: TRBJ1-1; clone_size: many; d_call: -; cdr3_aa: CAGGRRTEAFF; cdr3_nt: TGTGCCGGGGGGAGGCGCACTGAAGCTTTCTTT
v_call: TRBV12-5; j_call: TRBJ2-1; clone_size: once; d_call: TRBD2; cdr3_aa: CASGLVPSTSGREWDEQFF; cdr3_nt: TGTGCTAGTGGTTTGGTTCCCTCGACTAGCGGGAGGGAATGGGATGAGCAGTTCTTC
v_call: TRBV3-1; j_call: TRBJ2-3; clone_size: many; d_call: -; cdr3_aa: CASSQPDTLGDTQYF; cdr3_nt: TGTGCCAGCAGCCAACCGGACACACTGGGGGATACGCAGTATTTT
v_call: TRBV5-1; j_call: TRBJ1-1; clone_size: few; d_call: -; cdr3_aa: CASSLGWTVNTEAFF; cdr3_nt: TGCGCCAGCAGCTTAGGTTGGACGGTGAACACTGAAGCTTTCTTT
v_call: TRBV7-9; j_call: TRBJ2-5; clone_size: many; d_call: -; cdr3_aa: CASSSRGPETQYF; cdr3_nt: TGTGCCAGCAGCTCAAGGGGACCGGAGACCCAGTACTTC
v_call: TRBV5-6; j_call: TRBJ2-1; clone_size: -; d_call: TRBD2; cdr3_aa: CASSFWEGDEQFF; cdr3_nt: TGTGCCAGCAGCTTTTGGGAGGGCGATGAGCAGTTCTTC